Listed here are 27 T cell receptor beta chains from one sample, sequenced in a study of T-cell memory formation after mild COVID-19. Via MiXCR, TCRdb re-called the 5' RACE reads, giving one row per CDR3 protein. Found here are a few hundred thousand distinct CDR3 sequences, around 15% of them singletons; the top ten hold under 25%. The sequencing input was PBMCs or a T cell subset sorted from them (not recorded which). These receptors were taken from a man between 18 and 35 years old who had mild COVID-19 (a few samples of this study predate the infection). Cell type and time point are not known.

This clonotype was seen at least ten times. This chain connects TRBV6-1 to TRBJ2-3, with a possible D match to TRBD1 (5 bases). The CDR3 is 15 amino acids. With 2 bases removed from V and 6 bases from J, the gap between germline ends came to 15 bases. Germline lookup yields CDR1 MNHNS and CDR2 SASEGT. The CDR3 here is CASSEMVGAGDTQYF. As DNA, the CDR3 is TGTGCCAGCAGTGAAATGGTTGGGGCAGGGGATACGCAGTATTTT.

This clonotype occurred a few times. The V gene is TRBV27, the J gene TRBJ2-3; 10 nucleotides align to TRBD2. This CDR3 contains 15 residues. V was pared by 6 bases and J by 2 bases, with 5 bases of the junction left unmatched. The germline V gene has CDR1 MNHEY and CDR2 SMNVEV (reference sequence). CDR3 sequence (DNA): TGTGCCAGCAGCCAGCGGGGGGGCTTCACAGATACGCAGTATTTT. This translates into CASSQRGGFTDTQYF.

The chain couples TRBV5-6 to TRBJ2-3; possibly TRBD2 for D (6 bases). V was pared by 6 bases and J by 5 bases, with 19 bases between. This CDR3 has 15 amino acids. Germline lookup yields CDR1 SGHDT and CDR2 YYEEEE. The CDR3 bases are TGTGCCAGCACCTATTTCGTGGGAGGAGGAGATACGCAGTATTTT. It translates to CASTYFVGGGDTQYF.

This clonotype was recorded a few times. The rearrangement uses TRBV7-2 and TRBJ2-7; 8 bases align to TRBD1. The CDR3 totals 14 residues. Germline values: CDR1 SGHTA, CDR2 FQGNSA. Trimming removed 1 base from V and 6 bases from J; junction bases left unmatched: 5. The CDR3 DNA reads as TGTGCCAGCAGCTTAGGTCAGGGGGCTGGCGAGCAGTACGTC. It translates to CASSLGQGAGEQYV.

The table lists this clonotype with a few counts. Here the CDR3 DNA reads TGTGCCAGCAGCTTAACAGGGGGCCCGAACACTGAAGCTTTCTTT. The encoded protein is CASSLTGGPNTEAFF. This sequence joins TRBV7-3 and TRBJ1-1; TRBD1 aligns across 7 bases. Per the germline V gene, CDR1 is SGHTA and CDR2 is FQGTGA. This CDR3 is 15 amino acids long. V lost 0 bases to trimming and J lost 1 base; unmatched junction nucleotides: 2.

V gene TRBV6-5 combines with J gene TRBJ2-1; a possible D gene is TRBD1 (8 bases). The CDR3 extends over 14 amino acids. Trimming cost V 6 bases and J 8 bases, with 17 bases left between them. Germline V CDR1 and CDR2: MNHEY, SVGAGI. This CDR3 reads CASSRTGGAHEQFF. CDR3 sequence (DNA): TGTGCCAGCAGCAGAACAGGGGGGGCCCATGAGCAGTTCTTC.

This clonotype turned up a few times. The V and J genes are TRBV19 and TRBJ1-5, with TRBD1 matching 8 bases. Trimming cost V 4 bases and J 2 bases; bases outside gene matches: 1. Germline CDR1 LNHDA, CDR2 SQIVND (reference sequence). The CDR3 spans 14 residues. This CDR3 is CASSTDRGNQPQHF. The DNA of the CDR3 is TGTGCCAGTAGTACGGACAGGGGCAATCAGCCCCAGCATTTT.

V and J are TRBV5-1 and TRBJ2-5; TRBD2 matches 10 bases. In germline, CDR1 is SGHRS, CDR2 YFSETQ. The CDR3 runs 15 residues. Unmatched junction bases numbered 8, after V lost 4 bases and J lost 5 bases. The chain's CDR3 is CASSSVGTSEETQYF. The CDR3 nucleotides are TGCGCCAGCAGCAGCGTGGGGACTAGCGAGGAGACCCAGTACTTC.

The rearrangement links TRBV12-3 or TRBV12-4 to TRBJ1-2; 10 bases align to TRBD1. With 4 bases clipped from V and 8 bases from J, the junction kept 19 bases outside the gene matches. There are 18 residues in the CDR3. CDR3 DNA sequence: TGTGCCAGCAGTTCTTTTTTGGGACAGGGGATATTTGCGGGCGGCTACACCTTC. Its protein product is CASSSFLGQGIFAGGYTF.

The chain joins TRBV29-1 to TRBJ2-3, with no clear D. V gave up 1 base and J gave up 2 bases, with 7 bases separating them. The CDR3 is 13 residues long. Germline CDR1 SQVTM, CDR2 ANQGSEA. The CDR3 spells CSVEGSYTDTQYF. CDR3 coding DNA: TGCAGCGTTGAAGGGAGTTACACAGATACGCAGTATTTT.

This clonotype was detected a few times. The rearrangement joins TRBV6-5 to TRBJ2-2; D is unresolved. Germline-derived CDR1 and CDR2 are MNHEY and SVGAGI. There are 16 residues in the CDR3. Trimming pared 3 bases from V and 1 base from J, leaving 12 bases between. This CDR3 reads CASSYRWGVNTGELFF. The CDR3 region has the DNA TGTGCCAGCAGTTATCGTTGGGGTGTGAACACCGGGGAGCTGTTTTTT.

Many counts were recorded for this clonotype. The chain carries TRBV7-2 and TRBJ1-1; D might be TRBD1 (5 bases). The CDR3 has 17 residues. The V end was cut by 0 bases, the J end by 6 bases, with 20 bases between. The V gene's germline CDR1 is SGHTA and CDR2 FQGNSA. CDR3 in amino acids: CASSLAPIPREYSEAFF. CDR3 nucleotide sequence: TGTGCCAGCAGCTTAGCTCCGATCCCCAGGGAGTACTCTGAAGCTTTCTTT.

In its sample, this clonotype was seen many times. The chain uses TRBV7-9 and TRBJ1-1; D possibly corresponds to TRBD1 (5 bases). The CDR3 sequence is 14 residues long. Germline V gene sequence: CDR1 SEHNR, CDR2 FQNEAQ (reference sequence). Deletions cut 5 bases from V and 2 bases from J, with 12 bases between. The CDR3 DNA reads TGTGCCAGCAGCCTCTCTCAGGGAAACACTGAAGCTTTCTTT. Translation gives CASSLSQGNTEAFF.

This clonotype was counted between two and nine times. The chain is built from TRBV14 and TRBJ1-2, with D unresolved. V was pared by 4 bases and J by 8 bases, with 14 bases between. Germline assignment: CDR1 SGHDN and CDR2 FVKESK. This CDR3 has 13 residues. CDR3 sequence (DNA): TGTGCCAGCAGCCCCCGATCGGGCGGCGGCTACACCTTC. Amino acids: CASSPRSGGGYTF.

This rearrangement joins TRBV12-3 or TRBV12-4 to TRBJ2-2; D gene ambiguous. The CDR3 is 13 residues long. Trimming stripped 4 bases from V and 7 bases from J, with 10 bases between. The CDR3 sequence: CASSSSELGELFF. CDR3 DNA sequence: TGTGCCAGCAGTTCCTCTGAGCTCGGGGAGCTGTTTTTT.

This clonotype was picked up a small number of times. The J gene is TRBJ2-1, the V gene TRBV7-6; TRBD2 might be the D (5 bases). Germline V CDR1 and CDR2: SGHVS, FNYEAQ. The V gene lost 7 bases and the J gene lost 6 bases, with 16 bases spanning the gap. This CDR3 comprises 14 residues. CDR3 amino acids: CASNSGVGFNEQFF. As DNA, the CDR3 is TGTGCCAGCAATTCCGGGGTAGGGTTCAATGAGCAGTTCTTC.

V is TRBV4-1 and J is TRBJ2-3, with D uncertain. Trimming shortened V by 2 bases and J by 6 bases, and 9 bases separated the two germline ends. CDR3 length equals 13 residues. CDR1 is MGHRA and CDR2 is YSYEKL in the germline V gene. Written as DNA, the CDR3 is TGCGCCAGCAGCCAATCAGGATCGGATACGCAGTATTTT. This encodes CASSQSGSDTQYF.

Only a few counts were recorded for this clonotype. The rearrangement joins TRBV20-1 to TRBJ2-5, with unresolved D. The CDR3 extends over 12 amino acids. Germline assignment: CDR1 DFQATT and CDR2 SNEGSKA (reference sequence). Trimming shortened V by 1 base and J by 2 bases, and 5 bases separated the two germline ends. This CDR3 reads CSARGGQETQYF. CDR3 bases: TGCAGTGCTAGAGGGGGACAAGAGACCCAGTACTTC.

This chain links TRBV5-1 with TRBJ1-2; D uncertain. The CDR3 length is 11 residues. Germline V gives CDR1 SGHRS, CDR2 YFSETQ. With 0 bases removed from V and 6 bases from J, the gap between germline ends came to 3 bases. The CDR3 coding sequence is TGCGCCAGCAGCTTGGGGCATGGCTACACCTTC. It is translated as CASSLGHGYTF.

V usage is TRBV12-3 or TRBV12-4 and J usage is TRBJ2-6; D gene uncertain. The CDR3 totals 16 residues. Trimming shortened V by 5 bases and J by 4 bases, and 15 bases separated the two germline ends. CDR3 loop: CASSPRLGFGANVLTF. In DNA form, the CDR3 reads TGTGCCAGCAGTCCCCGCCTCGGGTTCGGGGCCAACGTCCTGACTTTC.

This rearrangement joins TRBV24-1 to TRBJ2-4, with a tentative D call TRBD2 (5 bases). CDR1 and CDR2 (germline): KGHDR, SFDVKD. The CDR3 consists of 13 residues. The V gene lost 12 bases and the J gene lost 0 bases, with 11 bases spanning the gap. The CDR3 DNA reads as TGTGCCCCCGGCGGGTTAGCCAAAAACATTCAGTACTTC. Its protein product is CAPGGLAKNIQYF.

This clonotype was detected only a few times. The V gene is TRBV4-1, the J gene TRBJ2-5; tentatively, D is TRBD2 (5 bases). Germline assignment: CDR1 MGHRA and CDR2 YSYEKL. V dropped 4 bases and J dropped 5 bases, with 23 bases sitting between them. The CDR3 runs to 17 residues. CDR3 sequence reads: CASSRTPGRLAGETQYF. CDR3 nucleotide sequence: TGCGCCAGCAGCCGCACCCCTGGTAGGCTAGCAGGCGAGACCCAGTACTTC.

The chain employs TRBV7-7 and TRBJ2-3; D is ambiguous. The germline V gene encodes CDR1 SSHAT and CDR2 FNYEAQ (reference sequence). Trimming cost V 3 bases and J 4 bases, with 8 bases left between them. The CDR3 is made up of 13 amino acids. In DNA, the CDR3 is TGTGCCAGCAGCTTTAGGATATCAGATACGCAGTATTTT. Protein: CASSFRISDTQYF. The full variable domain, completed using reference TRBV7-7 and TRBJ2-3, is GAGVSQSPRYKVTKRGQDVTLRCDPISSHATLYWYQQALGQGPEFLTYFNYEAQPDKSGLPSDRFSAERPEGSISTLTIQRTEQRDSAMYRCASSFRISDTQYFGPGTRLTVL.

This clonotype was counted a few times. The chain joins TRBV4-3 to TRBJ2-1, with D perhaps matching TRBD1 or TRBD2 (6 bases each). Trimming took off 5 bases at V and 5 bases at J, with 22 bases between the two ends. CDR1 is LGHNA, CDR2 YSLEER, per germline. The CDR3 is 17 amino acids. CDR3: CASSIDPGGRRNNEQFF. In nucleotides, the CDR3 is TGCGCCAGCAGCATCGACCCCGGGGGCAGGAGAAACAATGAGCAGTTCTTC.

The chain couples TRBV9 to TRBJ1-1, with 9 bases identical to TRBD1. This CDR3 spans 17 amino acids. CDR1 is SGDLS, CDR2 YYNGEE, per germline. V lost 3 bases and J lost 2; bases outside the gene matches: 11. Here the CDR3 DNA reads TGTGCCAGCAGCGCCCCGTTTGGACAGGGGATTAACACTGAAGCTTTCTTT. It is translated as CASSAPFGQGINTEAFF.

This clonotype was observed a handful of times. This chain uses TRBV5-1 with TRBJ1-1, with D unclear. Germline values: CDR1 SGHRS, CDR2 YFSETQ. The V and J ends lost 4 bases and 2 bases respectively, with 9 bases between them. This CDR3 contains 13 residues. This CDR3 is CASSREINTEAFF. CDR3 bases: TGCGCCAGCAGCAGAGAGATAAACACTGAAGCTTTCTTT. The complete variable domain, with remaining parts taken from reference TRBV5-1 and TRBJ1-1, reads KAGVTQTPRYLIKTRGQQVTLSCSPISGHRSVSWYQQTPGQGLQFLFEYFSETQRNKGNFPGRFSGRQFSNSRSEMNVSTLELGDSALYLCASSREINTEAFFGQGTRLTVV.

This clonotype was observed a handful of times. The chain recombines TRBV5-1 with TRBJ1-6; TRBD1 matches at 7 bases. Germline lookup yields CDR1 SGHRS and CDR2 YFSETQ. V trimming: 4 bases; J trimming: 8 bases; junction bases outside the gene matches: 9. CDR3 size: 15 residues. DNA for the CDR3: TGCGCCAGCAGCCCCGGGCCAGGGGGGCATTCACCCCTCCACTTT. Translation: CASSPGPGGHSPLHF.